This T cell receptor beta chain was captured by sequencing in a study of shared clonotypes between healthy human individuals. Study-wide points: Investigators expected sequencing depth to affect clonotype sharing among donors.

CDR1 and CDR2 (germline): LNHDA, SQIVND (reference sequence). CDR3 length equals 15 residues. Trimming took off 9 bases at V and 0 bases at J, with 17 bases between the two ends. Turning to this clone: Antigen unknown.

This was a deep-level run. The repertoire was sequenced with immunoSEQ multiplex PCR; TCRdb's copy has only in-frame clones and lacks some. The sample yields a few hundred thousand clones, 70% to 85% seen once. This chain links TRBV19 with TRBJ1-1; D gene unclear. Sequences were obtained from PBMCs. This sequence originates from a woman in her thirties or forties in good health. Some clones in this sample may be carry-over from other donors' samples. CDR3 nucleotide sequence: TGTGCCAGCCTTGACCAGGTAAACCTGAACACTGAAGCTTTCTTT. This codes for CASLDQVNLNTEAFF. The full variable domain, rest sourced from reference TRBV19 and TRBJ1-1, is DGGITQSPKYLFRKEGQNVTLSCEQNLNHDAMYWYRQDPGQGLRLIYYSQIVNDFQKGDIAEGYSVSREKKESFPLTVTSAQKNPTAFYLCASLDQVNLNTEAFFGQGTRLTVV.